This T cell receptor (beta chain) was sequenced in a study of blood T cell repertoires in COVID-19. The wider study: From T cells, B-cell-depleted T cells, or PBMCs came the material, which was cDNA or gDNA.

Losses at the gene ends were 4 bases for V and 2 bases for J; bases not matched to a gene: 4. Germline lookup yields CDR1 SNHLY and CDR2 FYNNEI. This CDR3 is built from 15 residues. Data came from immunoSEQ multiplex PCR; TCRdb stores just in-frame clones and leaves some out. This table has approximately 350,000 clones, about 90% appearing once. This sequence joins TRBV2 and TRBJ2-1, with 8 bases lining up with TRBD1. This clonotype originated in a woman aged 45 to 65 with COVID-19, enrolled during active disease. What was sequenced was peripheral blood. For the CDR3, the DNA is TGTGCCAGCAGTGTCCCGGACAGGGCCTACAATGAGCAGTTCTTC. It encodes CASSVPDRAYNEQFF. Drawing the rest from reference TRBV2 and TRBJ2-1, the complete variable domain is EPEVTQTPSHQVTQMGQEVILRCVPISNHLYFYWYRQILGQKVEFLVSFYNNEISEKSEIFDDQFSVERPDGSNFTLKIRSTKLEDSAMYFCASSVPDRAYNEQFFGPGTRLTVL.